Listed below are T cell receptor beta chains from one sample, sequenced in a study of T-cell reconstitution after alpha-beta-depleted transplantation in children. MiXCR was run by TCRdb on the PCR reads, yielding one entry per CDR3 protein. The table lists roughly 500,000 distinct CDR3 sequences, about 10% of them singletons, with 2% to 2.5% in the top ten. Sample: PBMCs, taken before TCRalphabeta/CD19-depleted stem cell transplant. Receptors originate from a child aged 2-15 years with inherited bone marrow failure, due to receive a stem cell transplant. Both conserved end residues are trimmed from each CDR3. Not every row has a clone size; where given, it reads once, few, many or a size class.

V gene	clone size	J gene	CDR3 protein
TRBV7-2	many	TRBJ2-7	ASSLWAGGFDEQY
TRBV27	many	TRBJ1-1	ASSLSRKGGMRNTEAF
TRBV11-2	NA	TRBJ1-1	ASSSGQDWTEAF
TRBV9	many	TRBJ2-1	ASSLQTRSSYNEQF
TRBV7-9	many	TRBJ2-3	ASSSGLAGSTDTQY
TRBV7-9	once	TRBJ2-7	ASSPPGGDYEQY
TRBV20-1	NA	TRBJ2-5	SVTLAGARKETQY
TRBV5-1	NA	TRBJ2-3	ASRPGSGDTQY
TRBV4-3	many	TRBJ2-1	ASSQDLSAADYNEQF
TRBV27	many	TRBJ2-7	ASSLSNHGYEQY
TRBV12-3/TRBV12-4	many	TRBJ2-5	ASSFAGGGETQY
TRBV19	NA	TRBJ2-3	ASSRSPLAGITDTQY
TRBV27	few	TRBJ2-7	ASSLSPHREGDYEQY
TRBV28	NA	TRBJ2-2	ASPNRETGELF
TRBV2	many	TRBJ2-7	ASSDTSEPYEQY
TRBV20-1	many	TRBJ2-3	SALPVSTDTQY
TRBV7-2	NA	TRBJ2-1	ASSPAESIYNEQF
TRBV11-2	many	TRBJ2-2	ASSHGTSGHVTGELF
TRBV5-1	many	TRBJ2-1	ASRELEQF
TRBV6-5	once	TRBJ2-3	ASSYAAGGTDTQY
TRBV6-5	many	TRBJ1-2	ASSYSLSPYGYT
TRBV3-1	NA	TRBJ2-1	ASSQEPGLGSNEQF
TRBV29-1	many	TRBJ2-2	SVVQGAGELF
TRBV20-1	many	TRBJ2-2	SARAPGTSYTGELF
TRBV11-2	many	TRBJ2-7	ASSSPQGRPGDYYEQY
TRBV5-1	many	TRBJ2-1	ASSLEASGVSYNEQF
TRBV4-2	many	TRBJ1-2	ASSQEPGLNYGYT
TRBV6-2/TRBV6-3	many	TRBJ2-1	ASSSSSGTTPYEQF
TRBV12-3/TRBV12-4	few	TRBJ2-1	ASSPTLRLRSKGSYNEQF
TRBV12-3/TRBV12-4	many	TRBJ2-7	ASSPGQPIYEQY
TRBV20-1	few	TRBJ2-3	SARDWSSRAITDTQY
TRBV20-1	many	TRBJ1-3	SAGTGGYSGNTIY
TRBV28	NA	TRBJ2-7	ASSFWVSKAGFGKQY
TRBV20-1	NA	TRBJ1-5	SARDLGDRVGQPQH
TRBV11-2	many	TRBJ1-6	ASSQVGANSPLH
TRBV20-1	many	TRBJ1-4	SARGARAKGGEKLF
TRBV5-6	NA	TRBJ2-1	ASSPGLARNEQF
TRBV29-1	few	TRBJ1-2	SVGQGEDWGYT
TRBV9	many	TRBJ2-1	ASSVGGGSYNEQF
TRBV2	many	TRBJ2-4	ASSRLFENIQY
TRBV20-1	many	TRBJ2-2	SATPGLAGGTGELF
TRBV29-1	many	TRBJ1-1	SAEADYSDTEAF
TRBV7-2	NA	TRBJ2-1	ASSPMTGGNEQF
TRBV15	many	TRBJ2-7	ATSRDRRPGDEQY
TRBV12-3/TRBV12-4	many	TRBJ2-1	ASSSLGLWEF
TRBV27	many	TRBJ1-1	ASSKIQGRNTEAF
TRBV20-1	many	TRBJ2-7	SAGSGKLSYEQY
TRBV3-1	many	TRBJ2-7	ASSQGDLSYEQY
TRBV7-2	many	TRBJ1-6	ASSAAPNSPLH
TRBV11-2	many	TRBJ2-1	ASSPYQTGEQF
TRBV30	NA	TRBJ2-7	AWRDRVYEQY
TRBV12-3/TRBV12-4	many	TRBJ1-5	ASSSSQNQPQH
TRBV30	few	TRBJ2-4	AGGDQGNIQY
TRBV12-3/TRBV12-4	many	TRBJ1-2	ASSFRTGANGYT
TRBV10-3	many	TRBJ2-5	AIGNAETQY